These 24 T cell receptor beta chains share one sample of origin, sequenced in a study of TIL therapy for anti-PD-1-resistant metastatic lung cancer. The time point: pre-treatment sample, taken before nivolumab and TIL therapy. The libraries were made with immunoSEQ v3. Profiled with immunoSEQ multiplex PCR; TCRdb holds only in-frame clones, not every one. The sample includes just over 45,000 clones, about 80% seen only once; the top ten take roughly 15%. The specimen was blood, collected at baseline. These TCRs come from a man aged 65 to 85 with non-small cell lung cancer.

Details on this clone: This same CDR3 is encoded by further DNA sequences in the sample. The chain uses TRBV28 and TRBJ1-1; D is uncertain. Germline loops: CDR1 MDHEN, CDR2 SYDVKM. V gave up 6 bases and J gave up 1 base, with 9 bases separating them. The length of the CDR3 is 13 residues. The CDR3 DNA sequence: TGTGCCAGCAGCCCTACCAGGAACACTGAAGCTTTCTTT. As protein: CASSPTRNTEAFF.

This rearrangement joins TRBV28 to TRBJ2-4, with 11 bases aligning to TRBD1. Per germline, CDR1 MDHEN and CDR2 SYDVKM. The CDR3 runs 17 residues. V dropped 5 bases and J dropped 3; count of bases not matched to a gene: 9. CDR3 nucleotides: TGTGCCAGCAGTATTGCCGGGACAGGGGGTCTCAAAAACATTCAGTACTTC. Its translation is CASSIAGTGGLKNIQYF. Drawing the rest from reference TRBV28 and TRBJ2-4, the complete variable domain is DVKVTQSSRYLVKRTGEKVFLECVQDMDHENMFWYRQDPGLGLRLIYFSYDVKMKEKGDIPEGYSVSREKKERFSLILESASTNQTSMYLCASSIAGTGGLKNIQYFGAGTRLSVL.

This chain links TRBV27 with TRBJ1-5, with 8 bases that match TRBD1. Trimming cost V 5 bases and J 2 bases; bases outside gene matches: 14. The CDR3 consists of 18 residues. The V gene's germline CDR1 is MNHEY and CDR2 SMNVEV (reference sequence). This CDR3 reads CASSAQGARGMGNQPQHF. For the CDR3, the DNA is TGTGCCAGCAGTGCGCAGGGGGCGCGGGGAATGGGCAATCAGCCCCAGCATTTT.

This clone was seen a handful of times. The CDR3 loop reads CSVLGVNEQFF. CDR3 nucleotide sequence: TGCAGCGTTTTGGGGGTCAATGAGCAGTTCTTC. This chain joins TRBV29-1 and TRBJ2-1; perhaps D is TRBD1 or TRBD2 (5 bases each). Germline V gives CDR1 SQVTM, CDR2 ANQGSEA. V was cut by 5 bases and J by 6 bases, with 8 bases left in between. The CDR3 extends over 11 amino acids.

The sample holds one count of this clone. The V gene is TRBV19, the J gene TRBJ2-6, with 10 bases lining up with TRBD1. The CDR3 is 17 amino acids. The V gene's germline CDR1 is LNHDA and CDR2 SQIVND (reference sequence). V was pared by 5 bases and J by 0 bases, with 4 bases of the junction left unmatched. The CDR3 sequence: CASSSTGGRSGANVLTF. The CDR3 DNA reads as TGTGCCAGTAGTTCGACAGGGGGCCGCTCTGGGGCCAACGTCCTGACTTTC.

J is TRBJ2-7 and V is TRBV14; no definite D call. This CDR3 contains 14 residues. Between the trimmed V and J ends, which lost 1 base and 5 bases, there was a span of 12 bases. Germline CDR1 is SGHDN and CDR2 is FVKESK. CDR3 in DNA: TGTGCCAGCAGCCAAGGTTTCGGGTTCGACGAGCAGTACTTC. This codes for CASSQGFGFDEQYF.

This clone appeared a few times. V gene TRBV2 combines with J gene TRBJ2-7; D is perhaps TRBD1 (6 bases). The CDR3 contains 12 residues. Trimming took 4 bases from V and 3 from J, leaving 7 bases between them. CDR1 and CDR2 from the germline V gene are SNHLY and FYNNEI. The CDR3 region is CASSGGGYEQYF. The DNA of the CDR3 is TGTGCCAGCAGTGGAGGGGGCTACGAGCAGTACTTC. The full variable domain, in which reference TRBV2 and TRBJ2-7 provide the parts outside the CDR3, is EPEVTQTPSHQVTQMGQEVILRCVPISNHLYFYWYRQILGQKVEFLVSFYNNEISEKSEIFDDQFSVERPDGSNFTLKIRSTKLEDSAMYFCASSGGGYEQYFGPGTRLTVT.

The CDR3 DNA reads TGCGCCAGCAGCTTGCCCGGGACAGCTCAAGAGACCCAGTACTTC. Translating it yields CASSLPGTAQETQYF. This rearrangement joins TRBV5-1 to TRBJ2-5; 7 bases map to TRBD1. The germline V gene encodes CDR1 SGHRS and CDR2 YFSETQ. The CDR3 length is 15 residues. The V and J ends lost 1 base and 2 bases, in that order; junction bases with no gene match: 5.

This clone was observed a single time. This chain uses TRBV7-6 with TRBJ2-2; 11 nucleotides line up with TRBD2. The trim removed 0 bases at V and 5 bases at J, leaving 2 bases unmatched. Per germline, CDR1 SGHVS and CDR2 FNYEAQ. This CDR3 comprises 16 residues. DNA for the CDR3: TGTGCCAGCAGCTTAGCCTCTAGCGGGAGGACCGGGGAGCTGTTTTTT. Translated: CASSLASSGRTGELFF.

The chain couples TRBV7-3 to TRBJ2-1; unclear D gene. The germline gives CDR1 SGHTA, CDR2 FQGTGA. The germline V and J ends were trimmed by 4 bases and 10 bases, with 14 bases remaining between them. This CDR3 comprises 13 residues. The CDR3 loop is CASSSQPTLEQFF. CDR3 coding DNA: TGTGCCAGCAGCTCTCAGCCGACTTTAGAGCAGTTCTTC.

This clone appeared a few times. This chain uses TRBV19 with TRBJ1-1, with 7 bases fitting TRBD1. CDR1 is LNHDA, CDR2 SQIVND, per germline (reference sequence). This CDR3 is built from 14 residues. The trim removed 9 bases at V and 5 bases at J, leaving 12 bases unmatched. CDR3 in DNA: TGTGCCAGCCGAAATTCGGGACAGAGGACTGAAGCTTTCTTT. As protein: CASRNSGQRTEAFF. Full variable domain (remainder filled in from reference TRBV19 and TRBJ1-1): DGGITQSPKYLFRKEGQNVTLSCEQNLNHDAMYWYRQDPGQGLRLIYYSQIVNDFQKGDIAEGYSVSREKKESFPLTVTSAQKNPTAFYLCASRNSGQRTEAFFGQGTRLTVV.

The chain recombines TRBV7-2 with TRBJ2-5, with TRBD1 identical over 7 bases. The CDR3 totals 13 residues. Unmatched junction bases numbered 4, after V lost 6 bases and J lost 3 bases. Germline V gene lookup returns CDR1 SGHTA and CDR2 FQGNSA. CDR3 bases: TGTGCCAGCAGTCCCGGGACAGAAGAGACCCAGTACTTC. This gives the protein CASSPGTEETQYF.

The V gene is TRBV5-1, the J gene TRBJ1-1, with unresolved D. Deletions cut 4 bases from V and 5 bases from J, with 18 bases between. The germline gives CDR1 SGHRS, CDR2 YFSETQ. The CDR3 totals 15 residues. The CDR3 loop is CASSHNWEGRTEAFF. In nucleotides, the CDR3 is TGCGCCAGCAGCCACAATTGGGAAGGGAGAACTGAAGCTTTCTTT.

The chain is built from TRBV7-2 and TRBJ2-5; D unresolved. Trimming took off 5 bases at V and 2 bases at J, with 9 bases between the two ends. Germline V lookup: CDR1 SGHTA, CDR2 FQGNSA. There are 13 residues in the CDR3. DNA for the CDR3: TGTGCCAGCAGCCTCCACGGACAAGAGACCCAGTACTTC. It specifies CASSLHGQETQYF.

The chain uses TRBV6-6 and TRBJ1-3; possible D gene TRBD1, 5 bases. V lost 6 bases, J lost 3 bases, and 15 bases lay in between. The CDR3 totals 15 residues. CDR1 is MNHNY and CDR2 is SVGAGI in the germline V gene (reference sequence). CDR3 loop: CASRERGADGNTIYF. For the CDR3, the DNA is TGTGCCAGCAGGGAGAGGGGCGCAGATGGAAACACCATATATTTT.

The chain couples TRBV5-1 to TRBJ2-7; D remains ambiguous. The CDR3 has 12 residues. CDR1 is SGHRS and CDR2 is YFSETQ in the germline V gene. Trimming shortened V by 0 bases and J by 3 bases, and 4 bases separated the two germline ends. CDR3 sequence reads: CASSLVGYEQYF. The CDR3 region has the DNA TGCGCCAGCAGCTTGGTCGGCTACGAGCAGTACTTC.

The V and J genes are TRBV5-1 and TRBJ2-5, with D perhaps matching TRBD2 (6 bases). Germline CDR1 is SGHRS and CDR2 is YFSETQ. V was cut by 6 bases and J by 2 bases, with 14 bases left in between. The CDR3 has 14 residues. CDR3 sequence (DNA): TGCGCCAGCACCGCAATCGGGGGACAAGAGACCCAGTACTTC. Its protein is CASTAIGGQETQYF.

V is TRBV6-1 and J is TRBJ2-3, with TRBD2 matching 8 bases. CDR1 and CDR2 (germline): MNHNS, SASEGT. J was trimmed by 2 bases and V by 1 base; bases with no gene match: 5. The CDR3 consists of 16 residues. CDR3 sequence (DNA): TGTGCCAGCAGTGAAGGGATAGCGGGGACCACAGATACGCAGTATTTT. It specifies CASSEGIAGTTDTQYF.

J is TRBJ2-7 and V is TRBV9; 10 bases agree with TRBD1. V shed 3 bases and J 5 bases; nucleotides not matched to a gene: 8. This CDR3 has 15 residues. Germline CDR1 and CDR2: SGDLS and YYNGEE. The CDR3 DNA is TGTGCCAGCAGCGAATGGGACAGGGGAAGTGACGAGCAGTACTTC. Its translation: CASSEWDRGSDEQYF.

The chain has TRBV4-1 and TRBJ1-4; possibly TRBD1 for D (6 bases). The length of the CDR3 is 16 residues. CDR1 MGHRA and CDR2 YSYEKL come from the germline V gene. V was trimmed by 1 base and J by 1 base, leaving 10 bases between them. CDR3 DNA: TGCGCCAGCAGCCAAGCGAGAGGGGGAACTAATGAAAAACTGTTTTTT. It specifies CASSQARGGTNEKLFF.

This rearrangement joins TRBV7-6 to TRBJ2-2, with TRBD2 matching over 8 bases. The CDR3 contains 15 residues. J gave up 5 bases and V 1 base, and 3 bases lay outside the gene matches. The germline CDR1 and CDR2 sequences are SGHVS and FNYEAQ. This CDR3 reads CASSLGLASTGELFF. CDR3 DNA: TGTGCCAGCAGCTTAGGACTAGCGAGTACCGGGGAGCTGTTTTTT.

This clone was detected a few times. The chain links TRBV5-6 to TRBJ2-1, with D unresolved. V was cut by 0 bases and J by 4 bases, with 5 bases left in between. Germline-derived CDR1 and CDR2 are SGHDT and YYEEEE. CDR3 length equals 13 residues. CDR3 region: CASSLVIYNEQFF. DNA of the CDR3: TGTGCCAGCAGCTTGGTCATATACAATGAGCAGTTCTTC.

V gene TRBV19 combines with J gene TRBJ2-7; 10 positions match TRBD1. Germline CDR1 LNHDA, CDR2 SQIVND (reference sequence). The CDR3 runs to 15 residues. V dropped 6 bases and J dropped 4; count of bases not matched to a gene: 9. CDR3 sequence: CASSTPGQGLYEQYF. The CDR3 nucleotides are TGTGCCAGTAGCACACCGGGACAGGGGTTGTACGAGCAGTACTTC.

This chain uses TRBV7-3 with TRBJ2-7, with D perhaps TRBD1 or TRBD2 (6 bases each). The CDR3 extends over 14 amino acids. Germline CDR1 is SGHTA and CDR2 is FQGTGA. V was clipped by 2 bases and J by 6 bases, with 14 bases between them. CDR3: CASSLLGGVGEQYF. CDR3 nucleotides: TGTGCCAGCAGCTTACTCGGGGGCGTGGGCGAGCAGTACTTC.